The 6 T cell receptor beta chains in this list originate from one sample, sequenced in a study of cytomegalovirus exposure and HLA in healthy donors. Use of 60 Vbeta and 13 Jbeta primers characterized the PCR. Clones were read by immunoSEQ multiplex PCR, and TCRdb kept only the in-frame ones, dropping some. Among around 300,000 clones listed, around 66% were seen once. Sequences were obtained from PBMCs. These receptors were taken from a female donor in good health and CMV-seronegative.

Sample share makes this clone medium-sized (0.01 to 0.1%). The chain couples TRBV19 to TRBJ1-1, with 7 bases lining up with TRBD1. The length of the CDR3 is 16 residues. The junction had 11 bases not matched to a gene; V was cut back by 6 bases and J by 1 base. Looked up from germline, CDR1 is LNHDA and CDR2 is SQIVND (reference sequence). This CDR3 reads CASSLYGGGGNTEAFF. The CDR3 DNA sequence: TGTGCCAGTAGCCTTTATGGAGGGGGCGGGAACACTGAAGCTTTCTTT.

The chain has TRBV19 and TRBJ2-3; TRBD2 matches 8 bases. The CDR3 sequence is 16 residues long. Germline values: CDR1 LNHDA, CDR2 SQIVND (reference sequence). V dropped 5 bases and J dropped 5; count of bases not matched to a gene: 12. The CDR3 protein is CASSLLPAGVGDTQYF. CDR3 sequence (DNA): TGTGCCAGTAGTCTCCTTCCAGCGGGAGTTGGAGATACGCAGTATTTT.

The rearrangement uses TRBV4-1 and TRBJ2-3, with 8 bases matching TRBD1. V lost 0 bases to trimming and J lost 3 bases; unmatched junction nucleotides: 2. Germline V gene lookup returns CDR1 MGHRA and CDR2 YSYEKL. The CDR3 is made up of 15 amino acids. CDR3 protein: CASSQEHRGTDTQYF. CDR3 DNA sequence: TGCGCCAGCAGCCAAGAGCACAGGGGGACAGATACGCAGTATTTT.

The chain recombines TRBV9 with TRBJ2-7; D might be TRBD1 (5 bases). This CDR3 is built from 14 residues. Trimming removed 0 bases from V and 3 bases from J, with 10 bases in between. Germline V CDR1 and CDR2: SGDLS, YYNGEE. For the CDR3, the DNA is TGTGCCAGCAGCGTAGATGACAGTGGCTACGAGCAGTACTTC. Translated, it gives CASSVDDSGYEQYF.

On this clone itself: The junction shows a germline mismatch at one end, possibly a read error. The V gene is TRBV7-9, the J gene TRBJ2-2, with D perhaps TRBD2 (5 bases). CDR3 length: 16 amino acids. CDR1 and CDR2 from the germline V gene are SEHNR and FQNEAQ (reference sequence). CDR3 loop: CSSSLVVGSSTGELFF. The DNA for the CDR3 is TGTTCCAGCAGCTTAGTTGTTGGGAGTAGTACCGGGGAGCTGTTTTTT.

This chain joins TRBV7-8 and TRBJ2-5, with TRBD1 as a possible D gene (6 bases). Trimming took off 5 bases at V and 2 bases at J, with 12 bases between the two ends. Per germline, CDR1 SGHVS and CDR2 FQNEAQ. The CDR3 runs to 14 residues. The CDR3, as DNA: TGTGCCAGCAGCCCGGGACATCTTCAAGAGACCCAGTACTTC. Amino acid sequence: CASSPGHLQETQYF.